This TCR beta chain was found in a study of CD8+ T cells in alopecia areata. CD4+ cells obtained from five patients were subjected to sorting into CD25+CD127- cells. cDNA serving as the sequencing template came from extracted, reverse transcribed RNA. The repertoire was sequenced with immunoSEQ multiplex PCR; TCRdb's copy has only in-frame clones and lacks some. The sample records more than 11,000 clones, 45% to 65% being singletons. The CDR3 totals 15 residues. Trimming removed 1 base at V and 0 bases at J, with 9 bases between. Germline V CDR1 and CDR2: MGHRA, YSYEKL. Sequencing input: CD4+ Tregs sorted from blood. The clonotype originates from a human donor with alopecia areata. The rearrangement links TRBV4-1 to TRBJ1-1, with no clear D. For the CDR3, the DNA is TGCGCCAGCAGCCAAGGTATGAAGGTGAACACTGAAGCTTTCTTT. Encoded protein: CASSQGMKVNTEAFF.